The clone carrying this T cell receptor (beta chain) was counted once. CDR1 is MGHRA and CDR2 is YSYEKL in the germline V gene. V was shortened by 1 base and J by 4 bases, with 3 bases between the two germline ends. The CDR3 covers 12 residues. This entry is derived from a study of blood T cell repertoires in COVID-19. Authors' analysis steps: Nucleated cell counts were estimated from reference gene primer amplification. The table came from immunoSEQ multiplex PCR; TCRdb's copy has only in-frame clones and leaves some out. V and J calls plus clone size are reproduced from that table; the DNA served to infer D and trimming. The table lists 150,000 to 200,000 clones, just under 90% of them singletons.

The sequencing sample was made of peripheral blood. The sequence was collected from a man aged 18 to 35 with active or convalescent COVID-19. The V gene is TRBV4-1, the J gene TRBJ2-3, with no clear D. The CDR3 region has the DNA TGCGCCAGCAGCCAAGTATCAGATACGCAGTATTTT. Protein sequence: CASSQVSDTQYF.